One sample yielded the 8 T cell receptor beta chains listed below, sequenced in a study of blood T cell repertoires in COVID-19. Libraries were prepared by immunoSEQ multiplex PCR; TCRdb keeps only in-frame clonotypes and omits some of them. The data contain tens of thousands of clones, roughly 85% of them singletons. The specimen sequenced was peripheral blood. The source is a human donor in a cohort sampled during active COVID-19.

The chain is built from TRBV4-3 and TRBJ2-2; D not resolved. V lost 0 bases and J lost 0, with 8 bases in between. Germline loops: CDR1 LGHNA, CDR2 YSLEER. This CDR3 comprises 16 residues. The CDR3 region has the DNA TGCGCCAGCAGCCAAGAACTGGGCGCGAACACCGGGGAGCTGTTTTTT. Translating it yields CASSQELGANTGELFF.

The V gene is TRBV10-3, the J gene TRBJ2-2, with 8 bases fitting TRBD1. The J segment lost 6 bases and the V segment lost 6 bases, leaving 3 bases of the junction unmatched. CDR1 and CDR2 from the germline V gene are ENHRY and SYGVKD. This CDR3 comprises 13 residues. DNA of the CDR3: TGTGCCATCAGGGACAGGGAGGCCGGGGAGCTGTTTTTT. It translates to CAIRDREAGELFF.

The gene calls are TRBV28 and TRBJ1-3; 9 bases line up with TRBD1. The CDR3 covers 17 residues. The germline V gene has CDR1 MDHEN and CDR2 SYDVKM. J lost 3 bases, V lost 5 bases, and 11 bases had no gene match. CDR3 coding DNA: TGTGCCAGCAGTACCAGGGACAGGGTACGATTTGGAAACACCATATATTTT. It encodes CASSTRDRVRFGNTIYF.

This chain joins TRBV20-1 and TRBJ1-1, with a tentative D call TRBD1 (6 bases). Germline loops: CDR1 DFQATT, CDR2 SNEGSKA (reference sequence). The CDR3 length is 15 residues. Deletions cut 3 bases from V and 3 bases from J, with 17 bases between. The CDR3 loop is CSASVRGQLDTEAFF. The CDR3 nucleotides read TGCAGTGCTAGTGTCCGTGGACAGCTTGACACTGAAGCTTTCTTT.

This clone was recorded once. The V call is TRBV4-3, the J call TRBJ2-3, with TRBD2 matching 7 bases. This CDR3 is built from 15 residues. Germline values: CDR1 LGHNA, CDR2 YSLEER. V lost 4 bases and J lost 3; bases outside the gene matches: 7. The CDR3 protein is CASSLEGTKTDTQYF. The CDR3 DNA is TGCGCCAGCAGCCTGGAGGGGACTAAGACAGATACGCAGTATTTT.

V usage is TRBV11-2 and J usage is TRBJ2-7; TRBD1 matches at 9 bases. J was trimmed by 4 bases and V by 5 bases; bases with no gene match: 6. CDR1 and CDR2 from the germline V gene are SGHAT and FQNNGV. CDR3 size: 14 residues. The CDR3 loop reads CASSRTGTGYEQYF. CDR3 nucleotide sequence: TGTGCCAGCAGCCGGACAGGGACAGGGTACGAGCAGTACTTC. Looking up the rest from reference TRBV11-2 and TRBJ2-7 gives the full variable domain: EAGVAQSPRYKIIEKRQSVAFWCNPISGHATLYWYQQILGQGPKLLIQFQNNGVVDDSQLPKDRFSAERLKGVDSTLKIQPAKLEDSAVYLCASSRTGTGYEQYFGPGTRLTVT.

This chain joins TRBV10-3 and TRBJ2-7; TRBD2 is a possible D gene (5 bases). CDR3 length equals 14 residues. Germline CDR1 ENHRY, CDR2 SYGVKD. Deletions cut 10 bases from V and 3 bases from J, with 19 bases between. The CDR3 nucleotides read TGTGCCACAACGGAAGGGAGCCACAGCTACGAGCAGTACTTC. Amino acids: CATTEGSHSYEQYF.

The chain links TRBV6-6 to TRBJ2-5; 8 nucleotides agree with TRBD2. The CDR3 contains 15 residues. CDR1 and CDR2 (germline): MNHNY, SVGAGI (reference sequence). The V and J ends lost 6 bases and 4 bases, in that order; junction bases with no gene match: 10. The CDR3 nucleotides read TGTGCCAGCAGACCCGGGGGGGCGAGAGGAGAGACCCAGTACTTC. Amino acid sequence: CASRPGGARGETQYF.